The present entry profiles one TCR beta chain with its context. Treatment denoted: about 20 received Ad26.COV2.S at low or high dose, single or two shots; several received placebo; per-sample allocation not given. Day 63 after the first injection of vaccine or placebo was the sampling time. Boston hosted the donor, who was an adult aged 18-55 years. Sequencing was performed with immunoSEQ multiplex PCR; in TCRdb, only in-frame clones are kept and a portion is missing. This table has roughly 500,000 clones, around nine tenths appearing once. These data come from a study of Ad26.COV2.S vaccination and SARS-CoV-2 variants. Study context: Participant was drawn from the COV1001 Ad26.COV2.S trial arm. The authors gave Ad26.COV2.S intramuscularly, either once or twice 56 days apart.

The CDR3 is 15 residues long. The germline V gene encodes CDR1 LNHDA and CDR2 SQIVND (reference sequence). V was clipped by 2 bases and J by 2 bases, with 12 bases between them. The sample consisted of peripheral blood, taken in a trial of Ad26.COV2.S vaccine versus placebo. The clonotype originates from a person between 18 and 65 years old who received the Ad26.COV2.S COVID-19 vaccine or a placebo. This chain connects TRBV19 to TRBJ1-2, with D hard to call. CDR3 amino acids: CASSISAGGNYGYTF. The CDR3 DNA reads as TGTGCCAGTAGTATAAGCGCGGGTGGGAACTATGGCTACACCTTC.